This T cell receptor beta chain was observed in a study of human T cells and chemical hapten exposure. V was pared by 0 bases and J by 8 bases, with 13 bases between. The CDR3 is 13 amino acids. Per the germline V gene, CDR1 is DFQATT and CDR2 is SNEGSKA (reference sequence). TCRdb processed the RACE reads anew with MiXCR; each CDR3 protein has one entry. The sample yields tens of thousands of distinct CDR3 sequences, 9% to 12% seen once. The table lists this clonotype with a few counts. Stated time point: patch test 2, 6 weeks after DPC sensitization. Stated treatment: therapeutic diphenylcyclopropenone sensitization with weekly scalp DPC.

The specimen was whole blood, collected in connection with sensitization to the hapten diphenylcyclopropenone (DPC). The chain employs TRBV20-1 and TRBJ1-2, with a possible D match to TRBD1 (6 bases). The receptor was derived from a woman aged 45-59 years with alopecia areata. Some clones in this sample may be carry-over from other donors' samples. CDR3 nucleotides: TGCAGTGCTAGAGACCCTAGGACAGTCGGCTACACCTTC. Translating gives CSARDPRTVGYTF.